These 8 T cell receptor beta chains were sequenced from one sample in a study of blood T cell repertoires in COVID-19. The method was immunoSEQ multiplex PCR; TCRdb's version includes in-frame clones alone and lacks a portion of them. The table has around 200,000 clones, under 85% seen once. Sequenced input: peripheral blood. These receptors were taken from a human donor in a cohort sampled during active COVID-19.

The chain uses TRBV11-3 and TRBJ1-1, with no clear D. Trimming removed 4 bases at V and 4 bases at J, with 10 bases between. Germline CDR1 reads SGHNT; CDR2 reads YENEEA. The CDR3 spans 13 residues. Here the CDR3 DNA reads TGTGCCAGCAGCTCCAAGGAGGGCACTGAAGCTTTCTTT. Protein sequence: CASSSKEGTEAFF.

Only a few counts were recorded for this clone. The chain has TRBV18 and TRBJ2-5; D not certain. V was cut by 3 bases and J by 0 bases, with 2 bases left in between. The CDR3 sequence is 12 residues long. CDR1 and CDR2 (germline): KGHSH, LQKENI. The CDR3 loop reads CASSPDQETQYF. Written as DNA, the CDR3 is TGTGCCAGCTCACCCGACCAAGAGACCCAGTACTTC.

The chain links TRBV18 to TRBJ2-7, with 7 bases fitting TRBD1. Germline V gene sequence: CDR1 KGHSH, CDR2 LQKENI. The CDR3 is made up of 15 amino acids. V was clipped by 6 bases and J by 0 bases; unmatched bases: 8. The CDR3 here is CASSTGQSRSYEQYF. Here the CDR3 DNA reads TGTGCCAGCTCTACGGGACAGTCGCGCTCCTACGAGCAGTACTTC.

This clone was detected only once. The V call is TRBV9, the J call TRBJ2-7; TRBD2 is a possible D gene (6 bases). The CDR3 sequence is 15 residues long. CDR1 is SGDLS, CDR2 YYNGEE, per germline. V was shortened by 3 bases and J by 0 bases, with 13 bases between the two germline ends. The CDR3 loop is CASSARGGNSYEQYF. CDR3 nucleotides: TGTGCCAGCAGCGCGAGAGGCGGGAACTCCTACGAGCAGTACTTC.

This chain uses TRBV7-9 with TRBJ1-4; 8 nucleotides match TRBD1. CDR1 and CDR2 (germline): SEHNR, FQNEAQ (reference sequence). Germline trimming cut 5 bases from V and 6 bases from J; bases unmatched to any gene: 11. The CDR3 length is 16 residues. CDR3 protein: CASSPTPGQEYEKLFF. The CDR3 DNA reads TGTGCCAGCAGCCCAACTCCGGGACAGGAATATGAAAAACTGTTTTTT. The whole variable domain, remainder taken from reference TRBV7-9 and TRBJ1-4, is DTGVSQNPRHKITKRGQNVTFRCDPISEHNRLYWYRQTLGQGPEFLTYFQNEAQLEKSRLLSDRFSAERPKGSFSTLEIQRTEQGDSAMYLCASSPTPGQEYEKLFFGSGTQLSVL.

This chain uses TRBV6-6 with TRBJ1-6; D perhaps matches TRBD1 (6 bases). The germline CDR1 and CDR2 sequences are MNHNY and SVGAGI (reference sequence). The CDR3 is made up of 13 amino acids. Trimming left V 6 bases short and J 6 bases short, with 9 bases between. The CDR3 region is CASRDSANSPLHF. The CDR3 bases are TGTGCCAGCAGGGACAGTGCTAATTCACCCCTCCACTTT.

This rearrangement joins TRBV28 to TRBJ1-2; possibly TRBD1 for D (5 bases). The CDR3 sequence is 14 residues long. V lost 1 base and J lost 5, with 11 bases in between. Per the germline V gene, CDR1 is MDHEN and CDR2 is SYDVKM. The CDR3 sequence is CASSLFPGPYGYTF. CDR3 DNA sequence: TGTGCCAGCAGTTTATTTCCAGGGCCGTATGGCTACACCTTC.

This clone occurred once. J is TRBJ1-1 and V is TRBV5-1, with 9 bases that match TRBD1. Trimming cost V 0 bases and J 8 bases; bases outside gene matches: 8. The CDR3 runs 15 residues. The germline V gene has CDR1 SGHRS and CDR2 YFSETQ. The CDR3 region is CASSLAPGTGTEAFF. The CDR3 bases are TGCGCCAGCAGCTTGGCCCCCGGGACAGGGACAGAAGCTTTCTTT. The full variable domain, its missing parts supplied by reference TRBV5-1 and TRBJ1-1, is KAGVTQTPRYLIKTRGQQVTLSCSPISGHRSVSWYQQTPGQGLQFLFEYFSETQRNKGNFPGRFSGRQFSNSRSEMNVSTLELGDSALYLCASSLAPGTGTEAFFGQGTRLTVV.